Included here is one TCR beta chain sequence, with context. CDR3 length: 17 residues. Trimming shortened V by 0 bases and J by 7 bases, and 19 bases separated the two germline ends. The germline V gene encodes CDR1 MNHEY and CDR2 SMNVEV (reference sequence). Original processing methods: Estimates of nucleated cell counts were drawn from the amplification of reference gene primers. The protocol was immunoSEQ multiplex PCR, while the TCRdb copy is restricted to in-frame clones and leaves out a portion. The D gene and trimming were derived from the DNA, and the V and J assignments and clone size from that table. The sample lists over 130,000 clones, about 91% seen once, with around 26% in the top ten. These data belong to a study of blood T cell repertoires in COVID-19. Looking at the study overall: Both acute and convalescent COVID-19 samples were obtained from the United States, Italy and Spain. The cDNA or gDNA used as material had been derived from T cells, B-cell-depleted T cells, or PBMCs.

The sequenced sample was peripheral blood. The chain has TRBV27 and TRBJ1-5; no clear D gene. This sequence was found in a human donor in a cohort sampled during active COVID-19. CDR3: CASSLSSNIRERQPQHF. The CDR3 DNA is TGTGCCAGCAGTTTATCGAGTAACATTCGGGAAAGACAGCCCCAGCATTTT.